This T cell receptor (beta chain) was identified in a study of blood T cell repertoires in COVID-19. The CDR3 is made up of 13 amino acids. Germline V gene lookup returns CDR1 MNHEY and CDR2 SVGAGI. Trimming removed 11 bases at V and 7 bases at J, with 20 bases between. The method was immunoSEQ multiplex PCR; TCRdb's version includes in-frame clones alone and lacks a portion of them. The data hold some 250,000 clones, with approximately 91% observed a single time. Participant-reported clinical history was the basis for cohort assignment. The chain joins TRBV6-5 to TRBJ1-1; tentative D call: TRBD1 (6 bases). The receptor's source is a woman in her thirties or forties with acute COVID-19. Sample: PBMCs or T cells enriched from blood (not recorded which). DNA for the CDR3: TGTGCCGTCTCCGGGACAAGGGATGGTGAAGCTTTCTTT. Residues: CAVSGTRDGEAFF.